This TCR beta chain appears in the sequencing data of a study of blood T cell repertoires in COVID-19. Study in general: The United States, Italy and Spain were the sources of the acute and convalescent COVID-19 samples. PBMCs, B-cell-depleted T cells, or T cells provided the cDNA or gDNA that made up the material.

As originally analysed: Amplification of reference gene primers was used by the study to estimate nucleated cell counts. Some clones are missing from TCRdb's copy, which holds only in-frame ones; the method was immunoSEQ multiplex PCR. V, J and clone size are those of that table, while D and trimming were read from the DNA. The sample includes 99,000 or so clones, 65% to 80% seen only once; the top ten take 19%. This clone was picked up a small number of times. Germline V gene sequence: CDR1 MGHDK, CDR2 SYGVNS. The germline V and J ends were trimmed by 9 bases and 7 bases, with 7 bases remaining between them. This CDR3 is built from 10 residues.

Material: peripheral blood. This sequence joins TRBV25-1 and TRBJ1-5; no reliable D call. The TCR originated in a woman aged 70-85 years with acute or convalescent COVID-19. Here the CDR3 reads CASCGQPQHF. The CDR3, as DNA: TGTGCCAGTTGTGGCCAGCCCCAGCATTTT.